Following are 17 T cell receptor beta chains from one sample sequenced in a study of early T cells in non-severe SARS-CoV-2 infection. A single record per CDR3 protein comes from TCRdb applying MiXCR to the 5' RACE reads. Among about 77,000 distinct CDR3 sequences listed, around 8.7% were seen once. The sample comprised whole blood. These receptors originate from an adult who was a healthcare worker with PCR-confirmed SARS-CoV-2 infection or an uninfected control (not recorded which).

The chain is built from TRBV7-9 and TRBJ1-1; TRBD1 might be the D (6 bases). Germline V gene sequence: CDR1 SEHNR, CDR2 FQNEAQ (reference sequence). The germline V and J ends were trimmed by 5 bases and 4 bases, with 11 bases remaining between them. This CDR3 is 13 amino acids long. Here the CDR3 reads CASSPRGATEAFF. As DNA, the CDR3 is TGTGCCAGCAGCCCCAGGGGTGCCACTGAAGCTTTCTTT.

This clonotype has ten or more counts. The chain recombines TRBV20-1 with TRBJ2-7; TRBD2 matches 10 bases. Germline CDR1 is DFQATT and CDR2 is SNEGSKA (reference sequence). Unmatched junction bases numbered 6, after V lost 4 bases and J lost 3 bases. CDR3 length: 14 amino acids. CDR3 sequence: CSAKGAGGIYEQYF. Written as DNA, the CDR3 is TGCAGTGCTAAGGGAGCGGGAGGGATCTACGAGCAGTACTTC.

V is TRBV5-1 and J is TRBJ1-2; a weak D match, TRBD1 (5 bases). V lost 4 bases to trimming and J lost 2 bases, with 18 bases between them. CDR1 and CDR2 (germline): SGHRS, YFSETQ. This CDR3 comprises 16 residues. The CDR3 protein is CASSPGTASLNYGYTF. The DNA of the CDR3 is TGCGCCAGCAGCCCGGGGACCGCGTCATTGAACTATGGCTACACCTTC.

This clonotype appeared a few times. V is TRBV12-3 or TRBV12-4 and J is TRBJ2-7, with 8 bases that match TRBD1. V lost 3 bases, J lost 12 bases, and 13 bases stayed unmatched. The length of the CDR3 is 14 residues. The DNA for the CDR3 is TGTGCCAGCAGTTTTGCAGGACAGGGCTTCCCGGGGTACTTC. This codes for CASSFAGQGFPGYF.

This chain connects TRBV10-3 to TRBJ2-2; TRBD2 agrees at 10 bases. Trimming removed 4 bases from V and 2 bases from J; junction bases left unmatched: 1. The CDR3 sequence is 15 residues long. Per germline, CDR1 ENHRY and CDR2 SYGVKD. DNA for the CDR3: TGTGCCATCAGTGGGACTAGCGGTAACACCGGGGAGCTGTTTTTT. It encodes CAISGTSGNTGELFF.

The table lists this clonotype with many counts. This chain joins TRBV5-1 and TRBJ2-3; 9 nucleotides line up with TRBD1. This CDR3 spans 15 amino acids. Looked up from germline, CDR1 is SGHRS and CDR2 is YFSETQ. The trim removed 4 bases at V and 2 bases at J, leaving 5 bases unmatched. CDR3 sequence: CASSRDRGDTDTQYF. DNA of the CDR3: TGCGCCAGCAGCAGAGACAGGGGGGACACAGATACGCAGTATTTT.

V gene TRBV3-1 combines with J gene TRBJ2-5; 10 nucleotides line up with TRBD2. The CDR3 has 17 residues. From germline, CDR1 is LGHDT and CDR2 YNNKEL (reference sequence). Trimming at V came to 0 bases and at J to 5 bases, leaving 9 bases not matched to a gene. The CDR3 protein is CASSQDLASGSRETQYF. As DNA, the CDR3 is TGTGCCAGCAGCCAAGATTTGGCTAGCGGGAGTCGTGAGACCCAGTACTTC.

This clonotype was recorded at least ten times. This chain uses TRBV27 with TRBJ2-6; possibly TRBD1 for D (6 bases). The CDR3 consists of 17 residues. Germline assignment: CDR1 MNHEY and CDR2 SMNVEV (reference sequence). The V end was cut by 0 bases, the J end by 0 bases, with 9 bases between. The CDR3 is CASSLSGTPSGANVLTF. Here the CDR3 DNA reads TGTGCCAGCAGTTTATCGGGGACACCCTCTGGGGCCAACGTCCTGACTTTC.

The V and J genes are TRBV12-3 or TRBV12-4 and TRBJ1-1; 8 nucleotides align to TRBD1. The CDR3 loop spans 12 amino acids. Unmatched junction bases numbered 5, after V lost 6 bases and J lost 8 bases. The CDR3 bases are TGTGCCAGCAGGAAGGGACAGGAGGAAGCTTTCTTT. Translation gives CASRKGQEEAFF.

This clonotype has more than one count but fewer than ten. V usage is TRBV20-1 and J usage is TRBJ2-7; TRBD1 matches 8 bases. V was pared by 4 bases and J by 2 bases, with 4 bases of the junction left unmatched. The germline V gene encodes CDR1 DFQATT and CDR2 SNEGSKA (reference sequence). The CDR3 consists of 13 residues. Written as DNA, the CDR3 is TGCAGTGCTACCGACAGGGGTCCCTACGAGCAGTACTTC. This sequence encodes CSATDRGPYEQYF.

The V call is TRBV20-1, the J call TRBJ2-3; 8 nucleotides line up with TRBD1. Looked up from germline, CDR1 is DFQATT and CDR2 is SNEGSKA (reference sequence). The CDR3 is 17 amino acids. Trimming cost V 2 bases and J 0 bases; bases outside gene matches: 10. For the CDR3, the DNA is TGCAGTGCTAGACTCCCCCCGACAGGGGCTAGCACAGATACGCAGTATTTT. Protein: CSARLPPTGASTDTQYF.

CDR3 residues: CASSLVAGIPYNEQFF. In nucleotides, the CDR3 is TGCGCCAGCAGCTTGGTTGCCGGGATCCCCTACAATGAGCAGTTCTTC. The chain couples TRBV5-1 to TRBJ2-1; possible D gene TRBD2, 5 bases. This CDR3 is built from 16 residues. V was clipped by 0 bases and J by 2 bases, with 12 bases between them. From germline, CDR1 is SGHRS and CDR2 YFSETQ. The entire variable domain, with the rest obtained from reference TRBV5-1 and TRBJ2-1, is as follows: KAGVTQTPRYLIKTRGQQVTLSCSPISGHRSVSWYQQTPGQGLQFLFEYFSETQRNKGNFPGRFSGRQFSNSRSEMNVSTLELGDSALYLCASSLVAGIPYNEQFFGPGTRLTVL.

The J gene is TRBJ1-5, the V gene TRBV20-1; tentative D call: TRBD1 (5 bases). V lost 1 base, J lost 0 bases, and 10 bases lay in between. The CDR3 length is 15 residues. Germline V gene lookup returns CDR1 DFQATT and CDR2 SNEGSKA (reference sequence). The CDR3: CSARVRGASNQPQHF. The CDR3 nucleotides read TGCAGTGCTAGAGTTCGGGGCGCTAGCAATCAGCCCCAGCATTTT.

This clonotype was detected a few times. The genes are TRBV29-1 and TRBJ1-1; TRBD1 is a possible D gene (5 bases). The CDR3 has 16 residues. The germline gives CDR1 SQVTM, CDR2 ANQGSEA. Trimming pared 0 bases from V and 4 bases from J, leaving 18 bases between. The CDR3 DNA is TGCAGCGTTGAAGATAGGGGAGGGGCGGCGGTCACTGAAGCTTTCTTT. It is translated as CSVEDRGGAAVTEAFF.

This clonotype was counted only a few times. V and J are TRBV28 and TRBJ1-2; D might be TRBD1 (6 bases). CDR1 MDHEN and CDR2 SYDVKM come from the germline V gene. With 5 bases removed from V and 8 bases from J, the gap between germline ends came to 9 bases. CDR3 size: 11 residues. CDR3 sequence: CASSPGQGYTF. In DNA, the CDR3 is TGTGCCAGCAGTCCTGGACAGGGCTACACCTTC.

This clonotype was seen a handful of times. V is TRBV21-1 and J is TRBJ1-2. TRBV21-1 counts as a pseudogene. This CDR3 has 14 residues. The chain's CDR3 is CASSKGERNYGYTF. DNA of the CDR3: TGTGCCAGCAGCAAAGGGGAGAGAAACTATGGCTACACCTTC.

This clonotype was observed a handful of times. J is TRBJ2-1 and V is TRBV3-1; 11 bases agree with TRBD2. This CDR3 has 18 residues. V dropped 4 bases and J dropped 3; count of bases not matched to a gene: 11. The germline CDR1 and CDR2 sequences are LGHDT and YNNKEL (reference sequence). CDR3 sequence: CASSPGDSGRALYNEQFF. CDR3 nucleotide sequence: TGTGCCAGCAGCCCCGGGGATAGCGGGAGGGCCCTCTACAATGAGCAGTTCTTC.